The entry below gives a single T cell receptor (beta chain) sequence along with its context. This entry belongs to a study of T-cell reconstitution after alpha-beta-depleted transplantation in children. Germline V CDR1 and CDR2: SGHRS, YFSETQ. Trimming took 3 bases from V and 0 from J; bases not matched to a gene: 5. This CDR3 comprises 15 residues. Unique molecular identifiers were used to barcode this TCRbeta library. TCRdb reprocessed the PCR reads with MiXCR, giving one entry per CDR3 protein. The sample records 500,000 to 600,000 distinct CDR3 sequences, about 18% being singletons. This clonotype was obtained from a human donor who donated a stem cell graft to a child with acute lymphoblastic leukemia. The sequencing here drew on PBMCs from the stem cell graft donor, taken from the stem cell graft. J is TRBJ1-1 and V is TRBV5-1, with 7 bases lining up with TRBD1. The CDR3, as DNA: TGCGCCAGCAGCTGGGACAGCTTCATGAACACTGAAGCTTTCTTT. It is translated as CASSWDSFMNTEAFF.